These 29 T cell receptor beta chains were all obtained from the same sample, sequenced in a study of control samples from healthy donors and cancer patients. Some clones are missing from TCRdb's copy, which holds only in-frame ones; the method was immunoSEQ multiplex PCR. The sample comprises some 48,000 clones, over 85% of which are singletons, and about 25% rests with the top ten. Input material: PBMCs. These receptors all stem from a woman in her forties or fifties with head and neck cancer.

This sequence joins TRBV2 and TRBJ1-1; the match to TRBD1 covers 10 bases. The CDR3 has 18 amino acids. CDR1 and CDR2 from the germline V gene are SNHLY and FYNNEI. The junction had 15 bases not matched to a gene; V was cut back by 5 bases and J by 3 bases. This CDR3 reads CASSNPRDRGRGHTEAFF. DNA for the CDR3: TGTGCCAGCAGTAACCCCCGGGACAGGGGTAGGGGGCACACTGAAGCTTTCTTT.

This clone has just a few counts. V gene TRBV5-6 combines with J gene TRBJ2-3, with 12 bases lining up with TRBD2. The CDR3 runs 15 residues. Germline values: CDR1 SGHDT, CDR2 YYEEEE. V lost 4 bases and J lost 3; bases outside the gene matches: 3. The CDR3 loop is CASSAGTSGTDTQYF. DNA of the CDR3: TGTGCCAGCAGCGCCGGGACTAGCGGGACAGATACGCAGTATTTT.

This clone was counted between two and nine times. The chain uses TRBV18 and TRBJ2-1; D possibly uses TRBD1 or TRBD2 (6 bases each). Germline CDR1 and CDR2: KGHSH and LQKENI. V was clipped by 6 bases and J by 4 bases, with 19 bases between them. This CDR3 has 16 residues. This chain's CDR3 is CASSVTGSGGYNEQFF. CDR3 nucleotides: TGTGCCAGCTCCGTAACAGGGTCCGGGGGATACAATGAGCAGTTCTTC.

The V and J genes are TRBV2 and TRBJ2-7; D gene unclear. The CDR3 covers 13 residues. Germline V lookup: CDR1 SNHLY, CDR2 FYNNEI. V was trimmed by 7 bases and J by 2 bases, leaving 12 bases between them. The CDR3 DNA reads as TGTGCCAGCAATAAGCAGGCCGCCTACGAGCAGTACTTC. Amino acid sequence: CASNKQAAYEQYF.

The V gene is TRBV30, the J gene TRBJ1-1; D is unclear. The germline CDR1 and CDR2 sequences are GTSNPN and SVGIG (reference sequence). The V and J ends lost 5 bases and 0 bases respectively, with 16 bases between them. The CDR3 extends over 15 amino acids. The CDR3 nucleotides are TGTGCCTGGGGTAAAACAGCCGCGATGAACACTGAAGCTTTCTTT. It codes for CAWGKTAAMNTEAFF. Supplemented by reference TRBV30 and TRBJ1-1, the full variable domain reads SQTIHQWPATLVQPVGSPLSLECTVEGTSNPNLYWYRQAAGRGLQLLFYSVGIGQISSEVPQNLSASRPQDRQFILSSKKLLLSDSGFYLCAWGKTAAMNTEAFFGQGTRLTVV.

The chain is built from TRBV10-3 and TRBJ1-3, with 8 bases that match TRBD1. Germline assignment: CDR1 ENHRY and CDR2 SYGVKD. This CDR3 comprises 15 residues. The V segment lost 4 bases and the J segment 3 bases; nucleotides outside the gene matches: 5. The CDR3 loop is CAISAGTGFGNTIYF. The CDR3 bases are TGTGCCATCAGTGCCGGGACAGGTTTTGGAAACACCATATATTTT.

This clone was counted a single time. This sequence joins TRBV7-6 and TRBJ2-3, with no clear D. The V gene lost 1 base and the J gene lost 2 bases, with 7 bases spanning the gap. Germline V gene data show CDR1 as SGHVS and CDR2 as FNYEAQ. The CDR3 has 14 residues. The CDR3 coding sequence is TGTGCCAGCAGCTTAGGACGGTTCACAGATACGCAGTATTTT. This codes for CASSLGRFTDTQYF.

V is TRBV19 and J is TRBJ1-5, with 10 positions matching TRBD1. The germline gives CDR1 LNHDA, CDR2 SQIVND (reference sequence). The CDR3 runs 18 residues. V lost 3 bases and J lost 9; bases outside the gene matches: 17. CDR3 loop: CASSIGGQGDNLFRPQHF. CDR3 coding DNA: TGTGCCAGTAGTATCGGAGGACAGGGGGACAACCTATTCAGGCCCCAGCATTTT.

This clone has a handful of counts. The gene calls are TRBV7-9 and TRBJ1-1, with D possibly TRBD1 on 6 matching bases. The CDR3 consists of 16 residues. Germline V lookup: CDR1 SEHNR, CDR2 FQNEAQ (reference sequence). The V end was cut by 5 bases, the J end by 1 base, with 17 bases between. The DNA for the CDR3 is TGTGCCAGCAGCCCCGCCCCAGGGGAAGGGAACACTGAAGCTTTCTTT. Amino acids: CASSPAPGEGNTEAFF.

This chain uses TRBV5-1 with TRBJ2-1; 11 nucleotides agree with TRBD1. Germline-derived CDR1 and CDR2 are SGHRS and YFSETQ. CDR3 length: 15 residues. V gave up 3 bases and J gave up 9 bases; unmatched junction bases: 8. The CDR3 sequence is CASSSGQGEQGEQFF. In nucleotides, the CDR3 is TGCGCCAGCAGCTCGGGACAGGGGGAACAAGGTGAGCAGTTCTTC.

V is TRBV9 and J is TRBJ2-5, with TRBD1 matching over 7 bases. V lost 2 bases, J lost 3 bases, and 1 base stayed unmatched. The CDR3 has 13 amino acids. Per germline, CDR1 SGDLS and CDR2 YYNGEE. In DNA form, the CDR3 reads TGTGCCAGCAGCGTCCAGGGGGAAGAGACCCAGTACTTC. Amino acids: CASSVQGEETQYF. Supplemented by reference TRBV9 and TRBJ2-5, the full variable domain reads DSGVTQTPKHLITATGQRVTLRCSPRSGDLSVYWYQQSLDQGLQFLIQYYNGEERAKGNILERFSAQQFPDLHSELNLSSLELGDSALYFCASSVQGEETQYFGPGTRLLVL.

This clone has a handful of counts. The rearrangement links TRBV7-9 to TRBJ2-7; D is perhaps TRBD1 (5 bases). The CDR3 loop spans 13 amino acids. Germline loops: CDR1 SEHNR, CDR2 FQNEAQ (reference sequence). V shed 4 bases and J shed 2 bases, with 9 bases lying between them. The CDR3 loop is CASSSDSTYEQYF. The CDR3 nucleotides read TGTGCCAGCAGCTCCGACAGCACCTACGAGCAGTACTTC.

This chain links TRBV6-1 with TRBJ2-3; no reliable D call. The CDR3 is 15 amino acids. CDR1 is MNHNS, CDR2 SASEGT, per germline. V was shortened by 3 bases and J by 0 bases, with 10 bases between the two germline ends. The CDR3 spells CASSDQSSSTDTQYF. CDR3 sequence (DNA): TGTGCCAGCAGTGATCAAAGCTCTAGCACAGATACGCAGTATTTT.

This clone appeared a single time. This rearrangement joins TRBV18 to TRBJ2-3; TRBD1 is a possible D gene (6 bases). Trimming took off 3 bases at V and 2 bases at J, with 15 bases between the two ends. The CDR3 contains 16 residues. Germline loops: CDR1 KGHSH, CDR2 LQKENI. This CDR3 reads CASSPQSDRVTDTQYF. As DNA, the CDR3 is TGTGCCAGCTCACCCCAGTCGGACAGAGTCACAGATACGCAGTATTTT.

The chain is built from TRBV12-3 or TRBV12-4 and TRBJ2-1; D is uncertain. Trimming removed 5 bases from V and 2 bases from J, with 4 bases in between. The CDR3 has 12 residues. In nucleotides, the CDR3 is TGTGCCAGCAGTCTGGCCTACAATGAGCAGTTCTTC. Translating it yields CASSLAYNEQFF.

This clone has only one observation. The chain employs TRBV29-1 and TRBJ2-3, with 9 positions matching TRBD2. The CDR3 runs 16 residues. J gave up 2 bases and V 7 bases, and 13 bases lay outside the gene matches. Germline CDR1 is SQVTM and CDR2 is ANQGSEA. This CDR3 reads CSAPGTSRGPTDTQYF. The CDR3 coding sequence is TGCAGCGCCCCCGGGACTAGCAGAGGACCCACAGATACGCAGTATTTT.

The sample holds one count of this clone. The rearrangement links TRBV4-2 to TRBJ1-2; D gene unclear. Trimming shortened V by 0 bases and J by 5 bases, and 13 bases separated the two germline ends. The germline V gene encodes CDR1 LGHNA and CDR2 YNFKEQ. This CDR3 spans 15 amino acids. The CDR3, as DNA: TGTGCCAGCAGCCAAGAGGCAGGACCGCCGTATGGCTACACCTTC. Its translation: CASSQEAGPPYGYTF.

CDR3 protein: CASSPAGVADTQYF. In DNA, the CDR3 is TGTGCCAGCAGTCCAGCGGGGGTCGCAGATACGCAGTATTTT. The chain is built from TRBV27 and TRBJ2-3; TRBD2 matches 8 bases. This CDR3 spans 14 amino acids. CDR1 MNHEY and CDR2 SMNVEV come from the germline V gene (reference sequence). Germline trimming cut 5 bases from V and 4 bases from J; bases unmatched to any gene: 5.

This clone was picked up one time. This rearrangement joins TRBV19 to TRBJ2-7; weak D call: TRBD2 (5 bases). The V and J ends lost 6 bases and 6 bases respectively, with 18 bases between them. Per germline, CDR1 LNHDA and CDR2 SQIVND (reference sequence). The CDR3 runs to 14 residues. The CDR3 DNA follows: TGTGCCAGTAGCCCGATCGGGGATTTGGGCGAGCAGTACTTC. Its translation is CASSPIGDLGEQYF. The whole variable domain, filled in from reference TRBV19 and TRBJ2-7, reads DGGITQSPKYLFRKEGQNVTLSCEQNLNHDAMYWYRQDPGQGLRLIYYSQIVNDFQKGDIAEGYSVSREKKESFPLTVTSAQKNPTAFYLCASSPIGDLGEQYFGPGTRLTVT.

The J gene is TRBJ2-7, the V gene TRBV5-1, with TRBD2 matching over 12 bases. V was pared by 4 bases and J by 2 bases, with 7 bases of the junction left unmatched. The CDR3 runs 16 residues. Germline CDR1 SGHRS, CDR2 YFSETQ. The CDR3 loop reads CASSAALAGGTYEQYF. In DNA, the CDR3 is TGCGCCAGCAGCGCCGCACTAGCGGGGGGTACCTACGAGCAGTACTTC.

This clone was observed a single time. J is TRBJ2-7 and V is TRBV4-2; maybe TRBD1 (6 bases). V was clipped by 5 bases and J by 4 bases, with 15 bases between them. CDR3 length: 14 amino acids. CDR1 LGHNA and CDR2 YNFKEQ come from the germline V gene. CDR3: CASSMAGEGYEQYF. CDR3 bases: TGTGCCAGCAGCATGGCAGGGGAAGGGTACGAGCAGTACTTC.

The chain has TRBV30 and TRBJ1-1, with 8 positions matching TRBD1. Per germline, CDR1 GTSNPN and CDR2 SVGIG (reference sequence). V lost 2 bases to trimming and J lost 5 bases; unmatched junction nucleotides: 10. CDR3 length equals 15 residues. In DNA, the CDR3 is TGTGCCTGGAGTCCTCGGACAGGGTATGTTACTGAAGCTTTCTTT. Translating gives CAWSPRTGYVTEAFF.

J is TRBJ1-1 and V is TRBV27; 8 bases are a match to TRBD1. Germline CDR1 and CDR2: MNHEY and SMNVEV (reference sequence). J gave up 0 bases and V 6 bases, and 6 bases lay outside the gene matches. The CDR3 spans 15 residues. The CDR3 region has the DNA TGTGCCAGCAGCTGGACAGGGAGCATGAACACTGAAGCTTTCTTT. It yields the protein CASSWTGSMNTEAFF.

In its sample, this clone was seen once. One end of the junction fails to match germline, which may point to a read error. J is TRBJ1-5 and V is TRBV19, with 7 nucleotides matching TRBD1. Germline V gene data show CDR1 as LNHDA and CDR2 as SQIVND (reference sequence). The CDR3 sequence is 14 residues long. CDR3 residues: CASSLQGPNQLQHF. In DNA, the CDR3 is TGTGCCAGTAGTTTACAGGGGCCCAATCAGCTCCAGCATTTT.

The CDR3 bases are TGTGCCAGCAGCTCACCGGGTCCGGCGGAAAAACTGTTTTTT. This encodes CASSSPGPAEKLFF. This chain links TRBV7-8 with TRBJ1-4; D gene unclear. CDR3 length: 14 residues. V dropped 4 bases and J dropped 8 bases, with 14 bases sitting between them. Per the germline V gene, CDR1 is SGHVS and CDR2 is FQNEAQ.

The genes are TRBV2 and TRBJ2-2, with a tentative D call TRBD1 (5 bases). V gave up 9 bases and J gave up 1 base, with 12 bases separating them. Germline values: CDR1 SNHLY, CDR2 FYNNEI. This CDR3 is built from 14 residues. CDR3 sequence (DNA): TGTGCCAGTAAGGGGCTCCTGAACACCGGGGAGCTGTTTTTT. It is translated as CASKGLLNTGELFF.

This CDR3 is CASTIELNTEAFF. CDR3 bases: TGTGCCAGCACGATAGAGCTGAACACTGAAGCTTTCTTT. This sequence joins TRBV28 and TRBJ1-1; unclear D gene. V lost 7 bases and J lost 0, with 9 bases in between. Germline V gene lookup returns CDR1 MDHEN and CDR2 SYDVKM. The CDR3 consists of 13 residues.

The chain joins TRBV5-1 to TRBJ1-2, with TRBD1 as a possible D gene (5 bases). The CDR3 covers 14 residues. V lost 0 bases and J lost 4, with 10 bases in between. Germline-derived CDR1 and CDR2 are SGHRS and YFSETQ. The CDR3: CASSLEPGSYGYTF. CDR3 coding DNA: TGCGCCAGCAGCTTGGAACCAGGGTCCTATGGCTACACCTTC.

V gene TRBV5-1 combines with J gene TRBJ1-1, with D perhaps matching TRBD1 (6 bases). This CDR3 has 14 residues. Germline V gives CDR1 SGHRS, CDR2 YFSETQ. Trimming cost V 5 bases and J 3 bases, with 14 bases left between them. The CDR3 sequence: CASSPGGAYTEAFF. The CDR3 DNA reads TGCGCCAGCAGTCCGGGGGGCGCGTACACTGAAGCTTTCTTT.